These 32 T cell receptor beta chains originate from one sample sequenced in a study of response to subunit inactivated influenza vaccine. MiXCR, run by TCRdb on the RT-PCR reads, gives a single entry per CDR3 protein. The sample lists hundreds of thousands of distinct CDR3 sequences; about 15% were seen once. The sample was PBMCs from blood, taken 14 to 15 days before vaccination. These receptors came from a man between 45 and 60 years old who received an inactivated influenza vaccine.

This clonotype was counted between two and nine times. The rearrangement joins TRBV7-9 to TRBJ2-7; 8 nucleotides agree with TRBD2. V shed 5 bases, J shed 5 bases, and the junction held 8 bases outside the gene matches. The CDR3 is 14 residues long. Germline CDR1 reads SEHNR; CDR2 reads FQNEAQ (reference sequence). CDR3 residues: CASSLGLAIDEQYF. DNA of the CDR3: TGTGCCAGCAGCCTCGGACTAGCTATCGACGAGCAGTACTTC.

V is TRBV20-1 and J is TRBJ2-7; either TRBD1 or TRBD2 may supply D (6 bases each). The V end was cut by 6 bases, the J end by 1 base, with 16 bases between. The CDR3 is 14 residues long. Per germline, CDR1 DFQATT and CDR2 SNEGSKA (reference sequence). The CDR3 DNA reads as TGCAGTGCGGCGGATCAGGGGACTTCCTACGAGCAGTACTTC. Residues: CSAADQGTSYEQYF.

There are a few counts of this clonotype. The chain joins TRBV5-1 to TRBJ2-7; D might be TRBD2 (7 bases). CDR1 is SGHRS, CDR2 YFSETQ, per germline. This CDR3 has 19 residues. Trimming cost V 0 bases and J 3 bases, with 25 bases left between them. The CDR3 DNA reads as TGCGCCAGCAGCTTGGGGGGTCTCGGGGGGACAACCAAACACTACGAGCAGTACTTC. Translation gives CASSLGGLGGTTKHYEQYF.

In its sample, this clonotype was seen a few times. The V and J genes are TRBV12-3 or TRBV12-4 and TRBJ2-1; tentatively, D is TRBD2 (6 bases). The CDR3 is 16 residues long. The V end lost 3 bases, the J end lost 0 bases, and 12 bases lay between the germline ends. Written as DNA, the CDR3 is TGTGCCAGCAGTTTCGGCCCGGGAGTCTCCTACAATGAGCAGTTCTTC. Its protein is CASSFGPGVSYNEQFF.

J is TRBJ2-7 and V is TRBV20-1; D remains unclear. Germline assignment: CDR1 DFQATT and CDR2 SNEGSKA (reference sequence). The CDR3 covers 12 residues. The germline V and J ends were trimmed by 2 bases and 6 bases, with 11 bases remaining between them. CDR3 sequence (DNA): TGCAGTGCTAGACGAGGAACGAGCGAGCAGTACTTC. Translation gives CSARRGTSEQYF.

Only a few counts were recorded for this clonotype. CDR3 amino acids: CASSSRTGWNTEAFF. The CDR3 nucleotides are TGTGCCAGCAGCTCCAGGACAGGTTGGAACACTGAAGCTTTCTTT. This chain links TRBV7-8 with TRBJ1-1, with 7 bases lining up with TRBD1. V shed 4 bases and J 1 base; nucleotides not matched to a gene: 6. Germline V gives CDR1 SGHVS, CDR2 FQNEAQ. The CDR3 loop spans 15 amino acids.

This clonotype has more than one count but fewer than ten. The chain uses TRBV7-8 and TRBJ2-7, with D possibly matching TRBD1 (6 bases). The CDR3 has 13 residues. The germline V and J ends were trimmed by 4 bases and 5 bases, with 12 bases remaining between them. Per the germline V gene, CDR1 is SGHVS and CDR2 is FQNEAQ. CDR3 loop: CASSWTRDNEQYF. CDR3 nucleotide sequence: TGTGCCAGCAGCTGGACCCGGGACAACGAGCAGTACTTC.

This rearrangement joins TRBV6-5 to TRBJ2-7, with D uncertain. This CDR3 contains 15 residues. The germline V gene has CDR1 MNHEY and CDR2 SVGAGI. Between the trimmed V and J ends, which lost 0 bases and 5 bases, there was a span of 14 bases. CDR3 amino acids: CASSYSGVAGDEQYF. DNA of the CDR3: TGTGCCAGCAGTTACTCGGGCGTAGCCGGTGACGAGCAGTACTTC.

This clonotype has only a few counts. The chain recombines TRBV7-9 with TRBJ2-1; TRBD2 might be the D (6 bases). Germline CDR1 is SEHNR and CDR2 is FQNEAQ (reference sequence). This CDR3 comprises 17 residues. The V and J ends lost 5 bases and 4 bases respectively, with 21 bases between them. As DNA, the CDR3 is TGTGCCAGCAGCCGCCCTCCGAGGAGGGACCAGTACAATGAGCAGTTCTTC. It specifies CASSRPPRRDQYNEQFF. Together with reference TRBV7-9 and TRBJ2-1, the CDR3 gives the full variable domain: DTGVSQNPRHKITKRGQNVTFRCDPISEHNRLYWYRQTLGQGPEFLTYFQNEAQLEKSRLLSDRFSAERPKGSFSTLEIQRTEQGDSAMYLCASSRPPRRDQYNEQFFGPGTRLTVL.

This clonotype was seen at least ten times. This chain joins TRBV20-1 and TRBJ2-1, with D possibly being TRBD2 (5 bases). Trimming took 3 bases from V and 9 from J, leaving 12 bases between them. CDR1 is DFQATT, CDR2 SNEGSKA, per germline (reference sequence). There are 12 residues in the CDR3. For the CDR3, the DNA is TGCAGTGCTAGTCGGGGTCACCGTGAGCAGTTCTTC. It translates to CSASRGHREQFF.

This chain connects TRBV20-1 to TRBJ2-3; no clear D. The CDR3 runs 13 residues. Trimming stripped 5 bases from V and 3 bases from J, with 12 bases between. Germline V gene sequence: CDR1 DFQATT, CDR2 SNEGSKA (reference sequence). The CDR3 reads CSAYFPNTDTQYF. CDR3 nucleotides: TGCAGTGCTTACTTTCCTAATACAGATACGCAGTATTTT.

This clonotype was found many times. Germline is not matched at one junction end, which may reflect a read error. This chain links TRBV5-1 with TRBJ2-7; TRBD2 aligns across 11 bases. Germline V gives CDR1 SGHRS, CDR2 YFSETQ. This CDR3 has 14 amino acids. The chain's CDR3 is CASSPGTSGYEQYF. The CDR3 DNA reads as TGTGCCAGCAGCCCAGGGACTAGCGGTTACGAGCAGTACTTC. Using reference TRBV5-1 and TRBJ2-7 for the parts outside the CDR3, the full variable domain is KAGVTQTPRYLIKTRGQQVTLSCSPISGHRSVSWYQQTPGQGLQFLFEYFSETQRNKGNFPGRFSGRQFSNSRSEMNVSTLELGDSALYLCASSPGTSGYEQYFGPGTRLTVT.

The chain recombines TRBV29-1 with TRBJ2-1; D is perhaps TRBD2 (6 bases). The CDR3 loop spans 13 amino acids. V lost 6 bases and J 5 bases, leaving 14 bases between the germline ends. Germline V lookup: CDR1 SQVTM, CDR2 ANQGSEA. CDR3 amino acids: CSVLARKNNEQFF. The DNA for the CDR3 is TGCAGCGTACTAGCTAGAAAAAACAATGAGCAGTTCTTC.

In its sample, this clonotype was seen a few times. This chain joins TRBV10-3 and TRBJ2-3, with D hard to call. Deletions cut 2 bases from V and 4 bases from J, with 4 bases between. The length of the CDR3 is 12 residues. Germline values: CDR1 ENHRY, CDR2 SYGVKD. The CDR3 nucleotides are TGTGCCATCAGTGAGCGTCCAGATACGCAGTATTTT. Its translation: CAISERPDTQYF.

This clonotype has just a few counts. The chain couples TRBV11-2 to TRBJ1-2, with D unclear. The CDR3 has 15 amino acids. Germline CDR1 and CDR2: SGHAT and FQNNGV. With 0 bases removed from V and 2 bases from J, the gap between germline ends came to 10 bases. DNA for the CDR3: TGTGCCAGCAGCTTAGATTTAGGACGAAACTATGGCTACACCTTC. Encoded protein: CASSLDLGRNYGYTF.

The sample holds a few counts of this clonotype. The V call is TRBV7-9, the J call TRBJ2-1; no clear D. CDR1 SEHNR and CDR2 FQNEAQ come from the germline V gene (reference sequence). The CDR3 contains 13 residues. Trimming left V 0 bases short and J 6 bases short, with 6 bases between. CDR3 DNA: TGTGCCAGCAGCTTAGCGTTGGTCAATGAGCAGTTCTTC. As protein: CASSLALVNEQFF.

The rearrangement links TRBV7-9 to TRBJ2-7; 9 nucleotides match TRBD1. The CDR3 consists of 15 residues. Trimming took 5 bases from V and 0 from J; bases not matched to a gene: 5. CDR1 is SEHNR and CDR2 is FQNEAQ in the germline V gene (reference sequence). As DNA, the CDR3 is TGTGCCAGCAGCGCCGGACAGGGGAGCTCCTACGAGCAGTACTTC. As protein: CASSAGQGSSYEQYF.

This chain joins TRBV7-8 and TRBJ2-2, with D maybe TRBD2 (5 bases). V lost 5 bases, J lost 2 bases, and 15 bases lay in between. CDR3 length: 16 amino acids. Germline V gives CDR1 SGHVS, CDR2 FQNEAQ. The CDR3 coding sequence is TGTGCCAGCAGCCAAACGGGATTTCAAAACACCGGGGAGCTGTTTTTT. Protein sequence: CASSQTGFQNTGELFF.

This clonotype has more than one count but fewer than ten. The chain recombines TRBV6-5 with TRBJ1-4; D is perhaps TRBD1 (5 bases). The germline gives CDR1 MNHEY, CDR2 SVGAGI. The CDR3 has 15 amino acids. Between the trimmed V and J ends, which lost 2 bases and 4 bases, there was a span of 11 bases. CDR3 DNA: TGTGCCAGCAGTTACGGGTCAGGGATTAATGAAAAACTGTTTTTT. Amino acid sequence: CASSYGSGINEKLFF.

This clonotype was found a few times. This chain links TRBV6-1 with TRBJ1-2; D perhaps matches TRBD1 (5 bases). The CDR3 consists of 14 residues. Germline assignment: CDR1 MNHNS and CDR2 SASEGT. V dropped 6 bases and J dropped 8 bases, with 19 bases sitting between them. CDR3 sequence (DNA): TGTGCCAGCAGAACCTCAGGGAATTCAAGGGGCTACACCTTC. It codes for CASRTSGNSRGYTF.

There are many counts of this clonotype. V gene TRBV9 combines with J gene TRBJ2-7; a weak D match, TRBD2 (5 bases). V was pared by 2 bases and J by 6 bases, with 6 bases between. CDR3 length: 11 amino acids. Germline V lookup: CDR1 SGDLS, CDR2 YYNGEE. CDR3 nucleotides: TGTGCCAGCAGCGTTGGGAGCGAGCAGTACTTC. Encoded protein: CASSVGSEQYF. Supplemented by reference TRBV9 and TRBJ2-7, the full variable domain reads DSGVTQTPKHLITATGQRVTLRCSPRSGDLSVYWYQQSLDQGLQFLIQYYNGEERAKGNILERFSAQQFPDLHSELNLSSLELGDSALYFCASSVGSEQYFGPGTRLTVT.

This chain links TRBV6-1 with TRBJ2-2; the match to TRBD1 covers 10 bases. CDR3 size: 16 residues. J was trimmed by 7 bases and V by 7 bases; bases with no gene match: 12. Per the germline V gene, CDR1 is MNHNS and CDR2 is SASEGT. Here the CDR3 reads CASNTVDRGFIGELFF. CDR3 nucleotides: TGTGCCAGCAACACGGTGGACAGGGGGTTTATCGGGGAGCTGTTTTTT.

Points on this clonotype: One junction end disagrees with the germline gene, perhaps due to a read error. This rearrangement joins TRBV3-1 to TRBJ2-2, with 11 nucleotides matching TRBD2. This CDR3 comprises 15 residues. Germline V CDR1 and CDR2: LGHDT, YNNKEL (reference sequence). In DNA form, the CDR3 reads TGTGCCAGCAGCCGACTAGCGGGGAACACCGGGAAGCTGTTTTTT. As protein: CASSRLAGNTGKLFF.

The sample holds a few counts of this clonotype. V and J are TRBV12-3 or TRBV12-4 and TRBJ2-1; D may be TRBD2 (6 bases). Trimming took off 5 bases at V and 8 bases at J, with 16 bases between the two ends. The CDR3 sequence is 14 residues long. The CDR3 reads CASSPTGGFDEQFF. DNA for the CDR3: TGTGCCAGCAGTCCCACCGGGGGATTTGATGAGCAGTTCTTC.

This clonotype came up a few times. This CDR3 is CASSLGQLTQETQYF. The CDR3 DNA reads as TGTGCCAGCAGCTTAGGGCAACTAACCCAAGAGACCCAGTACTTC. This chain uses TRBV7-9 with TRBJ2-5, with D unresolved. V shed 1 base and J shed 1 base, with 10 bases lying between them. Germline CDR1 reads SEHNR; CDR2 reads FQNEAQ (reference sequence). This CDR3 has 15 amino acids.

This clonotype was detected only a few times. This chain uses TRBV4-1 with TRBJ1-2; D possibly corresponds to TRBD1 (5 bases). The CDR3 consists of 13 residues. The germline V gene has CDR1 MGHRA and CDR2 YSYEKL. Trimming pared 3 bases from V and 7 bases from J, leaving 12 bases between. The CDR3 is CASSHDSIGGYTF. In DNA, the CDR3 is TGCGCCAGCAGCCACGACAGTATCGGTGGCTACACCTTC.

This chain links TRBV4-1 with TRBJ2-1, with TRBD2 matching over 12 bases. Per the germline V gene, CDR1 is MGHRA and CDR2 is YSYEKL. The CDR3 contains 17 residues. V shed 3 bases, J shed 9 bases, and the junction held 12 bases outside the gene matches. CDR3 coding DNA: TGCGCCAGCAGCCAGTCTCTTCCGGGACTAGCGGGTCCTGAGCAGTTCTTC. Translating it yields CASSQSLPGLAGPEQFF.

In this sample, this clonotype turned up a few times. The rearrangement uses TRBV11-1 and TRBJ2-7; the match to TRBD1 covers 8 bases. The CDR3 runs to 16 residues. J was trimmed by 6 bases and V by 4 bases; bases with no gene match: 14. Germline V gene sequence: CDR1 SGHAT, CDR2 FQDESV (reference sequence). The CDR3 sequence is CASSSLSGTGPGEQYF. The CDR3 DNA is TGTGCCAGCAGCTCCCTATCCGGGACAGGACCTGGCGAGCAGTACTTC.

A few counts support this clonotype. V usage is TRBV20-1 and J usage is TRBJ2-3; possibly TRBD1 for D (6 bases). The germline gives CDR1 DFQATT, CDR2 SNEGSKA (reference sequence). With 5 bases removed from V and 4 bases from J, the gap between germline ends came to 13 bases. CDR3 length: 13 residues. CDR3 loop: CSAGGGRPDTQYF. For the CDR3, the DNA is TGCAGTGCTGGGGGCGGACGTCCAGATACGCAGTATTTT.

The sample holds a few counts of this clonotype. The V gene is TRBV11-2, the J gene TRBJ2-7, with D unresolved. CDR3 size: 13 residues. Germline V gene data show CDR1 as SGHAT and CDR2 as FQNNGV. V was pared by 0 bases and J by 6 bases, with 9 bases between. This chain's CDR3 is CASSLDTELEQYF. Written as DNA, the CDR3 is TGTGCCAGCAGCTTAGATACTGAGCTCGAGCAGTACTTC. Full variable domain (rest looked up from reference TRBV11-2 and TRBJ2-7): EAGVAQSPRYKIIEKRQSVAFWCNPISGHATLYWYQQILGQGPKLLIQFQNNGVVDDSQLPKDRFSAERLKGVDSTLKIQPAKLEDSAVYLCASSLDTELEQYFGPGTRLTVT.

This clonotype was recorded at least ten times. This chain links TRBV10-3 with TRBJ2-1; a weak D match, TRBD1 (6 bases). Trimming stripped 6 bases from V and 7 bases from J, with 13 bases between. The CDR3 sequence is 13 residues long. In germline, CDR1 is ENHRY, CDR2 SYGVKD. The CDR3 loop is CAIRGRGGNEQFF. Written as DNA, the CDR3 is TGTGCCATCAGGGGTCGAGGGGGTAATGAGCAGTTCTTC.

This clonotype was detected a few times. The gene calls are TRBV29-1 and TRBJ2-3; 8 bases line up with TRBD2. In germline, CDR1 is SQVTM, CDR2 ANQGSEA. This CDR3 is built from 14 residues. J lost 2 bases, V lost 3 bases, and 4 bases had no gene match. In nucleotides, the CDR3 is TGCAGCGTTGAGCGGGGGGCCCACACAGATACGCAGTATTTT. The encoded protein is CSVERGAHTDTQYF.